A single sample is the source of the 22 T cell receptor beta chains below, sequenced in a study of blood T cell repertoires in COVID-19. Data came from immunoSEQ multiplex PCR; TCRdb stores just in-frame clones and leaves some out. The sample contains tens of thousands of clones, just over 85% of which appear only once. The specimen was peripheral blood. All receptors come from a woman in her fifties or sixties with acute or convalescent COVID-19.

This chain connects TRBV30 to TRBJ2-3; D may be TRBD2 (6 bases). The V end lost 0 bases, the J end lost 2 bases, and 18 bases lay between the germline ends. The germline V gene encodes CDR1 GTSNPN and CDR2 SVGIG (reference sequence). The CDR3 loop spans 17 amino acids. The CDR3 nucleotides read TGTGCCTGGAGTGTCCGGGGCCCGAGGAGGGTCACAGATACGCAGTATTTT. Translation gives CAWSVRGPRRVTDTQYF.

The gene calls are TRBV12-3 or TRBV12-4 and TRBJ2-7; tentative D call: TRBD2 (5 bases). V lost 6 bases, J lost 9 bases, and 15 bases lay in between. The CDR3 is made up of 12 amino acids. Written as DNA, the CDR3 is TGTGCCAGCAGCCCAACGCCTGGAGGGCAGTACTTC. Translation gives CASSPTPGGQYF.

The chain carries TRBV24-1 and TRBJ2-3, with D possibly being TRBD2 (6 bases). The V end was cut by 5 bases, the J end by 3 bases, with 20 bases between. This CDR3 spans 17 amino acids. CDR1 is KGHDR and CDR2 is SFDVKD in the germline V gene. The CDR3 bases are TGTGCCACCAGTGGAAATTTTGGGGACCGGGGGACAGATACGCAGTATTTT. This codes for CATSGNFGDRGTDTQYF.

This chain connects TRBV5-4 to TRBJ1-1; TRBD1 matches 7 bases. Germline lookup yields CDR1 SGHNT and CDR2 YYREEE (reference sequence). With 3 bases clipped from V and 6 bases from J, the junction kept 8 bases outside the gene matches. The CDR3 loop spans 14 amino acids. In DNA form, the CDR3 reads TGTGCCAGCAGCTCGGTACAGGGGTGGGCTGAAGCTTTCTTT. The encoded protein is CASSSVQGWAEAFF.

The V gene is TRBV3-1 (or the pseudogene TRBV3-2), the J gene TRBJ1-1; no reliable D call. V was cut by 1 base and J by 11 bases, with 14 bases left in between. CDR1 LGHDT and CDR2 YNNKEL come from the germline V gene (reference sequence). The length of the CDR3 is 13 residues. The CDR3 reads CASSQVLGVAAFF. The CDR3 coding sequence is TGTGCCAGCAGCCAAGTATTGGGCGTCGCGGCTTTCTTT.

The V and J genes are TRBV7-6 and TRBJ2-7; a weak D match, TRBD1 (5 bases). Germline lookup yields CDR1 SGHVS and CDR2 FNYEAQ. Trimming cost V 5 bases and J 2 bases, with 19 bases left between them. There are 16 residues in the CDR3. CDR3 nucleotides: TGTGCCAGCAGCCCAAATGTTGGGGCCTGGGCCTACGAGCAGTACTTC. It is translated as CASSPNVGAWAYEQYF.

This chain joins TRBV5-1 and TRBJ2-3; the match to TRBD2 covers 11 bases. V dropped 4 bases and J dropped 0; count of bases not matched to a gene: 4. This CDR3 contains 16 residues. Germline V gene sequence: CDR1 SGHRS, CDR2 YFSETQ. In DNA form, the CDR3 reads TGCGCCAGCAGCACGGGACTAGCGGCTAGCACAGATACGCAGTATTTT. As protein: CASSTGLAASTDTQYF.

This CDR3 is CASSRGRDTEAFF. CDR3 bases: TGTGCCAGCAGCCGAGGGAGGGATACTGAAGCTTTCTTT. The chain is built from TRBV11-3 and TRBJ1-1; D remains unclear. The germline CDR1 and CDR2 sequences are SGHNT and YENEEA. The CDR3 loop spans 13 amino acids. Trimming stripped 5 bases from V and 5 bases from J, with 12 bases between.

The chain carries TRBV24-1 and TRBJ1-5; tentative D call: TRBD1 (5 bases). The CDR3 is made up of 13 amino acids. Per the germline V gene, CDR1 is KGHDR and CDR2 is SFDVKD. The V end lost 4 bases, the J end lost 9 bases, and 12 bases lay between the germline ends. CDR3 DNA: TGTGCCACCAGTGAGCAGGGCCAATGGCCCCAGCATTTT. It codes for CATSEQGQWPQHF.

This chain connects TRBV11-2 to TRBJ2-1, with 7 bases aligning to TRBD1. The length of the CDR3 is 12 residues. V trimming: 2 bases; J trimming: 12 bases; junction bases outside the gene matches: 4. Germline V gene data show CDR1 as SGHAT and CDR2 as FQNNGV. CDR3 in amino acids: CASSLPTGSQFF. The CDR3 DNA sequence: TGTGCCAGCAGCTTACCGACAGGGTCGCAGTTCTTC.

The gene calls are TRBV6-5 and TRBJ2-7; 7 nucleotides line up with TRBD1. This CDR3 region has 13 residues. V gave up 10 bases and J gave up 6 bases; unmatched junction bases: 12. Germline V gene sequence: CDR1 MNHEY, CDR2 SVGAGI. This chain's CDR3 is CATHTGVLGEQYF. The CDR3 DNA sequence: TGTGCCACCCATACAGGGGTGCTGGGCGAGCAGTACTTC.

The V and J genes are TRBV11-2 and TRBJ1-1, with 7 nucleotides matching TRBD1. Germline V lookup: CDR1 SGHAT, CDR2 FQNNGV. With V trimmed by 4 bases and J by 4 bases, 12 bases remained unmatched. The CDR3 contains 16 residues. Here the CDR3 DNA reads TGTGCCAGCAGCTCCTCACAACAGGGGCGTGTCACTGAAGCTTTCTTT. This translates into CASSSSQQGRVTEAFF.

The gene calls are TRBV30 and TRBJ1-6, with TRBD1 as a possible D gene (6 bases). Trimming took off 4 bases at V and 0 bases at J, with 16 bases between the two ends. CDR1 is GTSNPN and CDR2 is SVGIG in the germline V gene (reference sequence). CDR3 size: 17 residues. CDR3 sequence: CAWTMDSLPSYNSPLHF. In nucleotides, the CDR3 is TGTGCCTGGACCATGGACAGCTTACCCTCCTATAATTCACCCCTCCACTTT.

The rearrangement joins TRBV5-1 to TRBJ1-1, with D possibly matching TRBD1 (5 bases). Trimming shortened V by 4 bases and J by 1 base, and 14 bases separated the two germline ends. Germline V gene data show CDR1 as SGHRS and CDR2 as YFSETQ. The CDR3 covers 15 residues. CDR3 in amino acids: CASSPSPGQNTEAFF. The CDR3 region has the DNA TGCGCCAGCAGCCCATCACCAGGACAGAACACTGAAGCTTTCTTT.

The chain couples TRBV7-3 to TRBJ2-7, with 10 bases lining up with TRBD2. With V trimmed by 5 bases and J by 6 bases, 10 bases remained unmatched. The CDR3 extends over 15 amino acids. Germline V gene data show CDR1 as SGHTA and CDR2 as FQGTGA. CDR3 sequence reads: CASSTGLAAQGEQYF. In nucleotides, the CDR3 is TGTGCCAGCAGCACTGGACTAGCGGCTCAGGGCGAGCAGTACTTC.

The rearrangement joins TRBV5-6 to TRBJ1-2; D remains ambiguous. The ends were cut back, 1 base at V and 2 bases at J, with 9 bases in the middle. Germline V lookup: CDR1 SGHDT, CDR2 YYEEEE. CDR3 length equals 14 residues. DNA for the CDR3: TGTGCCAGCAGCTTGAGAGGTTGGAACTATGGCTACACCTTC. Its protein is CASSLRGWNYGYTF.

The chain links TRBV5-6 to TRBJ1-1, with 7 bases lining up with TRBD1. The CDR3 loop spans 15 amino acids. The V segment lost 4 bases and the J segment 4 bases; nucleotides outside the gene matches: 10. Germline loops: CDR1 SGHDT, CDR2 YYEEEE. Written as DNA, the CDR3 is TGTGCCAGCAGCCGGGGACAGAGGATGATCACTGAAGCTTTCTTT. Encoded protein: CASSRGQRMITEAFF.

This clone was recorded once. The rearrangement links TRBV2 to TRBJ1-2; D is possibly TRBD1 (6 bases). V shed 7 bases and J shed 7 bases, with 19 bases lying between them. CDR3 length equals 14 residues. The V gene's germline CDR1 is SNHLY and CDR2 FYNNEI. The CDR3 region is CASNFEQGLRGYTF. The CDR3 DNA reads TGTGCCAGCAATTTCGAACAGGGCCTTCGTGGCTACACCTTC.

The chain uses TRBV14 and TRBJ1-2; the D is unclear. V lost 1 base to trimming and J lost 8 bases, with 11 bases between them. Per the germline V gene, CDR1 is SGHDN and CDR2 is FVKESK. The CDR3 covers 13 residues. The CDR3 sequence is CASSQGPRLGYTF. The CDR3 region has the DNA TGTGCCAGCAGCCAAGGGCCCCGACTAGGCTACACCTTC.

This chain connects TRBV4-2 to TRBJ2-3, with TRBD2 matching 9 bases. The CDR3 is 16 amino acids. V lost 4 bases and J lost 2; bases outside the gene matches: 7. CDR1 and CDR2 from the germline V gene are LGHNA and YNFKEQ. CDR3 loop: CASSPQTSGYTDTQYF. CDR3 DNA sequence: TGTGCCAGCAGCCCCCAGACTAGCGGATACACAGATACGCAGTATTTT.

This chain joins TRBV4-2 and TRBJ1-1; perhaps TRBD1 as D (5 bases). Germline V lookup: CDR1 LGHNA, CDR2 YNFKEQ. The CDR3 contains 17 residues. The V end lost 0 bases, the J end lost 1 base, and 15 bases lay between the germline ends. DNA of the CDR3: TGTGCCAGCAGCCAAGATCGGCGCGGGGGGGGGAACACTGAAGCTTTCTTT. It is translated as CASSQDRRGGGNTEAFF.

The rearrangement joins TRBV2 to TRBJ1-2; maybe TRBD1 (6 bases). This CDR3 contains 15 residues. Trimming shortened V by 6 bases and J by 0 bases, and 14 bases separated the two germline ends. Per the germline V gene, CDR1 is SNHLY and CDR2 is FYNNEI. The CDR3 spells CASRVRDTANYGYTF. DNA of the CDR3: TGTGCCAGCAGGGTCCGGGACACAGCTAACTATGGCTACACCTTC.